Listed below are T cell receptor beta chains from one sample, sequenced in a study of blood T cell repertoires in COVID-19. Using immunoSEQ multiplex PCR, the repertoire was profiled, and TCRdb retains in-frame clones only, with some absent. Of 240,000 or so clones in the sample, about four fifths were seen once. Sequenced sample: peripheral blood. These receptors were taken from a woman over 75 with COVID-19, enrolled during active disease. Each CDR3 is given with its conserved first and last residue.

V: TRBV5-1; J: TRBJ2-3; CDR3: CASSSHSGSSTDTQYF
V: TRBV15; J: TRBJ1-2; CDR3: CATSRERTGDYGYTF
V: TRBV9; J: TRBJ2-7; CDR3: CASSVESSAFYEQYF
V: TRBV5-1; J: TRBJ2-1; CDR3: CASSLDLNEQFF
V: TRBV5-5; J: TRBJ1-2; CDR3: CASSLEPDRVRYTF
V: TRBV18; J: TRBJ1-1; CDR3: CASSPPWGQQGTEAFF
V: TRBV7-2; J: TRBJ2-1; CDR3: CASSLTGAGIINEQFF
V: TRBV28; J: TRBJ2-7; CDR3: CASSLTQGEQYF
V: TRBV19; J: TRBJ2-7; CDR3: CASSSRTRGEQYF
V: TRBV3-1/TRBV3-2; J: TRBJ2-7; CDR3: CASSQERRTYEQYF
V: TRBV29-1; J: TRBJ2-4; CDR3: CSVEDRSAKNIQYF
V: TRBV9; J: TRBJ1-4; CDR3: CASSVGGGTSMSKLFF
V: TRBV3-1/TRBV3-2; J: TRBJ1-1; CDR3: CASRQGGNTEAFF
V: TRBV5-4; J: TRBJ2-3; CDR3: CASSSPTSPTDTQYF
V: TRBV5-1; J: TRBJ2-5; CDR3: CASSFRSSETQYF
V: TRBV5-4; J: TRBJ1-2; CDR3: CASSLQGGGGYTF
V: TRBV18; J: TRBJ1-1; CDR3: CASSLRGFGTTEAFF
V: TRBV7-7; J: TRBJ2-2; CDR3: CASSPMTGNTGELFF
V: TRBV2; J: TRBJ2-1; CDR3: CASSGQGTDNEQFF
V: TRBV5-1; J: TRBJ2-5; CDR3: CASSRGGSQETQYF
V: TRBV24-1; J: TRBJ1-3; CDR3: CATSVPGSNSGNTIYF
V: TRBV3-1/TRBV3-2; J: TRBJ2-5; CDR3: CASSQEREGQETQYF
V: TRBV11-2; J: TRBJ1-1; CDR3: CASSPRGDTEAFF
V: TRBV4-3; J: TRBJ1-2; CDR3: CASSQDRPGLYGYTF
V: TRBV6-5; J: TRBJ2-1; CDR3: CASRSPIGGEQFF
V: TRBV9; J: TRBJ2-3; CDR3: CASSVTRLDTQYF
V: TRBV10-3; J: TRBJ2-7; CDR3: CAISEVRLAGNEQYF
V: TRBV5-1; J: TRBJ1-1; CDR3: CASSPGQRTRADTEAFF
V: TRBV19; J: TRBJ1-5; CDR3: CASSGGQVSNQPQHF
V: TRBV30; J: TRBJ1-3; CDR3: CAWSVQSGNTIYF
V: TRBV6-1; J: TRBJ2-5; CDR3: CASSEWGGQETQYF
V: TRBV7-6; J: TRBJ1-1; CDR3: CASSRRDPGTEAFF
V: TRBV5-1; J: TRBJ2-7; CDR3: CASSFLAGAYEQYF
V: TRBV27; J: TRBJ1-1; CDR3: CASSLKRGGVSTEAFF
V: TRBV5-6; J: TRBJ2-5; CDR3: CASSPRGRGKFETQYF
V: TRBV4-3; J: TRBJ2-2; CDR3: CASSARGQATGELFF
V: TRBV3-1/TRBV3-2; J: TRBJ1-1; CDR3: CASSQGQFSLNTEAFF
V: TRBV4-2; J: TRBJ1-1; CDR3: CATHSGIFGTEAFF
V: TRBV7-9; J: TRBJ2-3; CDR3: CASSFQGGDWDTQYF
V: TRBV5-1; J: TRBJ1-1; CDR3: CASSPTPGKTEAFF
V: TRBV11-1; J: TRBJ2-2; CDR3: CASSAYSGRGTGELFF
V: TRBV7-2; J: TRBJ1-2; CDR3: CASSLMGQINYGYTF
V: TRBV13; J: TRBJ2-3; CDR3: CASSHSKVDTQYF
V: TRBV5-1; J: TRBJ1-2; CDR3: CASSLADRPSNYGYTF
V: TRBV30; J: TRBJ1-3; CDR3: CAWSLARGSGNTIYF
V: TRBV11-3; J: TRBJ2-1; CDR3: CAGSPHGGDEQFF
V: TRBV28; J: TRBJ2-5; CDR3: CASSGPLRAANQETQYF
V: TRBV28; J: TRBJ1-5; CDR3: CASTPGLQANQPQHF
V: TRBV30; J: TRBJ2-2; CDR3: CAWSWQVGGELFF
V: TRBV29-1; J: TRBJ2-2; CDR3: CSVAERGPGELFF
V: TRBV15; J: TRBJ2-5; CDR3: CATSRAGTPKETQYF
V: TRBV30; J: TRBJ1-1; CDR3: CAWSVQKNTEAFF
V: TRBV18; J: TRBJ1-1; CDR3: CASSRAGENTEAFF
V: TRBV2; J: TRBJ2-7; CDR3: CASRKLQGPYEQYF
V: TRBV7-8; J: TRBJ1-2; CDR3: CASSIPNERGYTF
V: TRBV15; J: TRBJ1-2; CDR3: CATSPGSDYGYTF
V: TRBV7-3; J: TRBJ2-3; CDR3: CASSSQGWSTDTQYF
V: TRBV2; J: TRBJ1-1; CDR3: CASSERRAGTEAFF
V: TRBV5-4; J: TRBJ1-2; CDR3: CASSFEGANRNYGYTF